A single TCR beta chain is shown here with its context. Its cognate antigen is unknown. These data belong to a study of blood T cells in healthy people across ages. Then a second PCR, running about 6 to 12 cycles, was carried out with a sample-barcoded 5' primer and a J-beta primer mix. From the 5' RACE reads, TCRdb called clonotypes with MiXCR, one entry per CDR3 protein. This table has approximately 770,000 distinct CDR3 sequences, roughly 50% appearing once. Regarding the study as a whole: Long-lived and aged donors differed, with more naive CD4+ cells and higher diversity in the long-lived.

Sequenced: blood. The TCR comes from a man in his thirties or forties in good health.

The CDR3 loop reads CASSATLLAGGFNEQFF. The CDR3 DNA is TGTGCCAGCAGCGCCACGCTACTAGCGGGAGGGTTCAATGAGCAGTTCTTC. The V and J genes are TRBV9 and TRBJ2-1; 13 bases agree with TRBD2. The CDR3 contains 17 residues. The J segment lost 6 bases and the V segment lost 3 bases, leaving 9 bases of the junction unmatched. Germline V CDR1 and CDR2: SGDLS, YYNGEE.